This TCR beta chain appears in the sequencing data of a study of T cell clonotyping in hematopoietic cell transplantation. TCRdb's copy holds only in-frame clones and misses some; the assay was immunoSEQ multiplex PCR. The data hold 15,000 to 20,000 clones, with around four fifths observed a single time. A few counts support this clone. V lost 5 bases and J lost 3, with 11 bases in between. The CDR3 has 13 residues. In germline, CDR1 is PRHDT, CDR2 FYEKMQ (reference sequence). This rearrangement joins TRBV13 to TRBJ2-7; D not resolved. The sequencing sample was made of peripheral blood mononuclear cells. This sequence was found in a man aged 55 to 70 in good health. Some clones in this sample may be carry-over from other donors' samples. The CDR3 bases are TGTGCCAGCAGCCCAAAGAACCACTACGAGCAGTACTTC. As protein: CASSPKNHYEQYF.